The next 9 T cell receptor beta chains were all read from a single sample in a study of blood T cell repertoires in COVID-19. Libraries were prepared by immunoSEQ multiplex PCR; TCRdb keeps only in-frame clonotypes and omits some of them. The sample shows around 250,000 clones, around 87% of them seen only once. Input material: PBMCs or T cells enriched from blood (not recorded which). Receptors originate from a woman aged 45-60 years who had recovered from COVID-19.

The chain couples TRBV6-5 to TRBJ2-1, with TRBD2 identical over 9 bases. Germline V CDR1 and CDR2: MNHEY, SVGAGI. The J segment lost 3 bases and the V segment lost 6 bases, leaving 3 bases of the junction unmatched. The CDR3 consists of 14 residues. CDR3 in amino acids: CASSSGRFYNEQFF. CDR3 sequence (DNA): TGTGCCAGCAGCAGCGGGAGGTTCTACAATGAGCAGTTCTTC.

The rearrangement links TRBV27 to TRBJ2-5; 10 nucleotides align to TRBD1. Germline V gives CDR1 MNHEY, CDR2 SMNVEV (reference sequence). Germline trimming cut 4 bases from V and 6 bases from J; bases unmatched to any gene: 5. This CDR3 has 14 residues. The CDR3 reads CASSSSGQGKTQYF. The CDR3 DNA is TGTGCCAGCAGTTCCTCGGGACAGGGGAAGACCCAGTACTTC.

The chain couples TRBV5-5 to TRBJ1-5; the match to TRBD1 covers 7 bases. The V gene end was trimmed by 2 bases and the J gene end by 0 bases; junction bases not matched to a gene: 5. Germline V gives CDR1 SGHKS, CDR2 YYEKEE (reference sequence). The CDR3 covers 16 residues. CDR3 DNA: TGTGCCAGCAGCTTAGAGGGACAGAATAGCAATCAGCCCCAGCATTTT. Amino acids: CASSLEGQNSNQPQHF.

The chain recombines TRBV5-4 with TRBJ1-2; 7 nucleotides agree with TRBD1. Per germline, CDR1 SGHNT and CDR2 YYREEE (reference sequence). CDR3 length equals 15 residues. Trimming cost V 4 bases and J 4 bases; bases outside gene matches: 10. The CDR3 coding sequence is TGTGCCAGCAGCAGTGATCCCGGGACAGTCTATGGCTACACCTTC. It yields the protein CASSSDPGTVYGYTF.

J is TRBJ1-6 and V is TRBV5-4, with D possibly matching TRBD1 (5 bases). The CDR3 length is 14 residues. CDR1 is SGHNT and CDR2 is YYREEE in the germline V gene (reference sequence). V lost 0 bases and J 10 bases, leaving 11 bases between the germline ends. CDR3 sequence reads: CASSLEQGWSPLHF. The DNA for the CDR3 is TGTGCCAGCAGCTTGGAGCAGGGTTGGTCACCCCTCCACTTT.

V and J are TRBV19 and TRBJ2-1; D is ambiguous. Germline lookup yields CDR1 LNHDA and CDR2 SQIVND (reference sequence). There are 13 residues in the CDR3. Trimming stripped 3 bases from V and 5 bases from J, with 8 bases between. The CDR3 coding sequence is TGTGCCAGTAGTATGTCTAGAAACAATGAGCAGTTCTTC. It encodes CASSMSRNNEQFF.

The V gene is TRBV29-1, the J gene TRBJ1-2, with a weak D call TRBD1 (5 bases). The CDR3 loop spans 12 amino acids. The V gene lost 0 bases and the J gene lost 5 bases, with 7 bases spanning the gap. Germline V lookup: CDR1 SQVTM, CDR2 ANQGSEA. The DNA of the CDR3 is TGCAGCGTTGAAGAAGACAGATATGGCTACACCTTC. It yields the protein CSVEEDRYGYTF.

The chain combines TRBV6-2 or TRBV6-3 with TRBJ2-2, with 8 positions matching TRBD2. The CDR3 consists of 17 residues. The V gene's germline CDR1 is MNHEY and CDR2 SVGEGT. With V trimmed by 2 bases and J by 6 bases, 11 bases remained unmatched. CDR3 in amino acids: CASSYPPGLGRAGELFF. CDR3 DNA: TGTGCCAGCAGTTACCCGCCGGGACTAGGACGCGCCGGGGAGCTGTTTTTT.

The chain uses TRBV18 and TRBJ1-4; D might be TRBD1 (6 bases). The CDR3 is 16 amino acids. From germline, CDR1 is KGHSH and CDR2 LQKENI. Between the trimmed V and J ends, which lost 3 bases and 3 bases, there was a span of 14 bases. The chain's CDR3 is CASSPFSGTSNEKLFF. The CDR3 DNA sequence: TGTGCCAGCTCACCGTTCTCCGGGACATCTAATGAAAAACTGTTTTTT.